This entry is about one T cell receptor beta chain. The antigen remains undetermined. Here immunoSEQ multiplex PCR was the method, and the copy in TCRdb shows in-frame clones only, minus some. Among more than 70,000 clones, about 89% were seen once, and the ten largest hold around 5%. These data are taken from a study of T cell responses to AZD1222 COVID-19 vaccine. Pooled samples include second doses given at about 4 or 12 weeks. Study outcomes and limitations: Close to half of spike-specific TCRs reportedly recognize unmutated variant regions. Spike regions recognized by vaccine-associated CD4 TCRs spanned the protein, led by 160-218 and 743-854. An increase in Spike-specific TCR breadth and depth was observed after two AZD1222 doses.

This CDR3 spans 14 amino acids. V lost 7 bases, J lost 6 bases, and 13 bases lay in between. In germline, CDR1 is SNHLY, CDR2 FYNNEI. The rearrangement joins TRBV2 to TRBJ1-6; D remains unclear. The sequences come from peripheral blood, collected 28 days after the second AZD1222 dose. The sequence came from an adult who received the AZD1222 COVID-19 vaccine. CDR3 residues: CASTRVAVNSPLHF. The CDR3 region has the DNA TGTGCCAGCACGAGAGTTGCGGTTAATTCACCCCTCCACTTT.